This T cell receptor (beta chain) was recorded in a study of T cell responses to AZD1222 COVID-19 vaccine. As regards this clone: What it recognizes is unknown.

General study results and limits: Repertoires were sampled only after the peak T cell response. A reported finding is that nearly half of spike-specific TCRs target unmutated variant regions.

Germline CDR1 MNHNS, CDR2 SASEGT. The V end was cut by 2 bases, the J end by 1 base, with 12 bases between. The CDR3 extends over 16 amino acids. Repertoires were generated with immunoSEQ multiplex PCR, while TCRdb's copy carries only in-frame clones and drops some. This table holds 30,000 to 50,000 clones, just over 85% found once. Sample: peripheral blood, taken 28 days after the second dose of the MenACWY control vaccine. This TCR derives from an adult who received the MenACWY meningococcal vaccine as a control. V usage is TRBV6-1 and J usage is TRBJ1-3; D not resolved. CDR3: CASSESVGSSGNTIYF. In DNA, the CDR3 is TGTGCCAGCAGTGAAAGCGTTGGGTCGTCTGGAAACACCATATATTTT.